These 28 T cell receptor beta chains came from one sample sequenced in a study of cytomegalovirus exposure and HLA in healthy donors. PCR employed 60 Vbeta and 13 Jbeta primers. Using immunoSEQ multiplex PCR, the repertoire was profiled, and TCRdb retains in-frame clones only, with some absent. The data contain approximately 120,000 clones, 76% of them singletons. Source material: PBMCs. These receptors came from a woman in her 50s in good health and CMV-seropositive.

V usage is TRBV7-2 and J usage is TRBJ2-1; tentative D call: TRBD1 (5 bases). CDR3 size: 16 residues. Germline CDR1 and CDR2: SGHTA and FQGNSA. V lost 1 base and J lost 2, with 12 bases in between. Here the CDR3 reads CASSLGARTTYNEQFF. The CDR3 DNA follows: TGTGCCAGCAGCTTAGGGGCCCGGACAACCTACAATGAGCAGTTCTTC.

The chain combines TRBV19 with TRBJ2-5; TRBD1 agrees at 10 bases. The J call is doubtful: the DNA matches TRBJ2-7 better. Per germline, CDR1 LNHDA and CDR2 SQIVND (reference sequence). The CDR3 sequence is 16 residues long. The CDR3 loop is CASSIKTGGVPYEQYF. CDR3 sequence (DNA): TGTGCCAGTAGTATAAAGACAGGGGGCGTCCCCTACGAGCAGTACTTC.

The chain has TRBV5-5 and TRBJ1-4; 9 bases align to TRBD1. Looked up from germline, CDR1 is SGHKS and CDR2 is YYEKEE (reference sequence). The CDR3 covers 15 residues. V lost 3 bases, J lost 7 bases, and 7 bases stayed unmatched. CDR3 loop: CASSWGTGSSEKLFF. CDR3 in DNA: TGTGCCAGCAGCTGGGGGACAGGGTCTTCTGAAAAACTGTTTTTT.

The rearrangement links TRBV7-3 to TRBJ2-1, with 13 positions matching TRBD2. Losses at the gene ends were 5 bases for V and 8 bases for J; bases not matched to a gene: 9. The germline V gene encodes CDR1 SGHTA and CDR2 FQGTGA. This CDR3 comprises 16 residues. The CDR3 here is CASSPKPGLAGDEQFF. The CDR3 DNA sequence: TGTGCCAGCAGCCCTAAACCTGGACTAGCGGGAGATGAGCAGTTCTTC.

The rearrangement uses TRBV11-1 and TRBJ2-5; D remains ambiguous. Trimming stripped 5 bases from V and 1 base from J, with 8 bases between. Per germline, CDR1 SGHAT and CDR2 FQDESV (reference sequence). The CDR3 contains 13 residues. The CDR3 region is CASSTRGQETQYF. In nucleotides, the CDR3 is TGTGCCAGCAGCACCCGAGGCCAAGAGACCCAGTACTTC.

J is TRBJ1-3 and V is TRBV5-1, with D possibly TRBD1 on 5 matching bases. Deletions cut 6 bases from V and 0 bases from J, with 16 bases between. CDR1 is SGHRS and CDR2 is YFSETQ in the germline V gene. This CDR3 is 16 amino acids long. The CDR3 DNA reads TGCGCCAGCACCGGGGGGGTCGGAGGCTCTGGAAACACCATATATTTT. Its translation: CASTGGVGGSGNTIYF. The full variable domain, its missing parts supplied by reference TRBV5-1 and TRBJ1-3, is KAGVTQTPRYLIKTRGQQVTLSCSPISGHRSVSWYQQTPGQGLQFLFEYFSETQRNKGNFPGRFSGRQFSNSRSEMNVSTLELGDSALYLCASTGGVGGSGNTIYFGEGSWLTVV.

This sequence joins TRBV5-4 and TRBJ2-2; 11 nucleotides align to TRBD2. Germline assignment: CDR1 SGHNT and CDR2 YYREEE (reference sequence). The ends lost 5 bases at V and 6 bases at J; junction bases unmatched: 6. CDR3 length: 15 residues. CDR3 DNA sequence: TGTGCCAGCAGAGTTATAGCGGGGGGGCCCGGGGAGCTGTTTTTT. Protein product: CASRVIAGGPGELFF.

V gene TRBV7-9 combines with J gene TRBJ2-5, with 12 bases matching TRBD2. This CDR3 region has 17 residues. V lost 3 bases and J lost 4; bases outside the gene matches: 9. The germline gives CDR1 SEHNR, CDR2 FQNEAQ (reference sequence). For the CDR3, the DNA is TGTGCCAGCAGCTTCTTTCTAGCGGGGGGGCTGAGAGAGACCCAGTACTTC. Its translation: CASSFFLAGGLRETQYF.

The V and J genes are TRBV5-1 and TRBJ2-3; D call uncertain. V lost 2 bases and J 3 bases, leaving 7 bases between the germline ends. This CDR3 is 13 amino acids long. The germline V gene has CDR1 SGHRS and CDR2 YFSETQ. CDR3 nucleotides: TGCGCCAGCAGCTTTTGGCAAACAGATACGCAGTATTTT. It translates to CASSFWQTDTQYF.

This chain uses TRBV5-1 with TRBJ1-1; D uncertain. V shed 3 bases and J shed 6 bases, with 15 bases lying between them. Germline lookup yields CDR1 SGHRS and CDR2 YFSETQ. The CDR3 totals 14 residues. The CDR3 DNA reads as TGCGCCAGCAGCTCCGCCCGTATTAACTCTGAAGCTTTCTTT. This sequence encodes CASSSARINSEAFF. The whole variable domain, remainder taken from reference TRBV5-1 and TRBJ1-1, is KAGVTQTPRYLIKTRGQQVTLSCSPISGHRSVSWYQQTPGQGLQFLFEYFSETQRNKGNFPGRFSGRQFSNSRSEMNVSTLELGDSALYLCASSSARINSEAFFGQGTRLTVV.

The chain carries TRBV29-1 and TRBJ1-2; perhaps TRBD1 as D (6 bases). The germline V gene has CDR1 SQVTM and CDR2 ANQGSEA. The CDR3 consists of 15 residues. Trimming left V 0 bases short and J 4 bases short, with 15 bases between. The chain's CDR3 is CSVEDGETGAYGYTF. The DNA of the CDR3 is TGCAGCGTTGAAGATGGAGAGACAGGCGCCTATGGCTACACCTTC.

This clone was seen just once. This chain joins TRBV29-1 and TRBJ2-5; 10 positions match TRBD1. V shed 5 bases and J 7 bases; nucleotides not matched to a gene: 10. Looked up from germline, CDR1 is SQVTM and CDR2 is ANQGSEA. This CDR3 has 14 amino acids. CDR3 DNA: TGCAGCGTTATGCGGGACAGGGGCGTTTGGACCCAGTACTTC. Translation: CSVMRDRGVWTQYF.

This clone was seen a few times. Other DNA sequences within the sample encode an identical CDR3. V is TRBV4-3 and J is TRBJ2-5; possible D gene TRBD2, 5 bases. Looked up from germline, CDR1 is LGHNA and CDR2 is YSLEER. The V end lost 1 base, the J end lost 0 bases, and 6 bases lay between the germline ends. The CDR3 is made up of 14 amino acids. The CDR3 spells CASSQAGDQETQYF. In nucleotides, the CDR3 is TGCGCCAGCAGCCAAGCCGGGGACCAAGAGACCCAGTACTTC.

This clone was found many times. The rearrangement links TRBV5-6 to TRBJ1-4; 9 nucleotides match TRBD1. V was clipped by 4 bases and J by 8 bases; unmatched bases: 9. Germline assignment: CDR1 SGHDT and CDR2 YYEEEE. CDR3 length: 15 residues. The CDR3 region is CASSPRRQGVEKLFF. The CDR3 DNA reads as TGTGCCAGCAGCCCCAGGAGACAGGGGGTGGAAAAACTGTTTTTT.

The chain recombines TRBV14 with TRBJ2-6; D is perhaps TRBD2 (6 bases). The CDR3 is 16 residues long. Trimming took 5 bases from V and 2 from J, leaving 13 bases between them. Germline CDR1 and CDR2: SGHDN and FVKESK. The CDR3 sequence is CASSVGLTTGANVLTF. In DNA, the CDR3 is TGTGCCAGCAGCGTGGGACTGACAACTGGGGCCAACGTCCTGACTTTC.

V usage is TRBV5-4 and J usage is TRBJ2-7, with 8 bases identical to TRBD2. This CDR3 comprises 14 residues. Germline-derived CDR1 and CDR2 are SGHNT and YYREEE (reference sequence). V shed 6 bases and J 0 bases; nucleotides not matched to a gene: 5. The CDR3 sequence: CASMPAGGSYEQYF. The CDR3 nucleotides read TGTGCCAGCATGCCCGCGGGGGGCTCCTACGAGCAGTACTTC.

This chain connects TRBV18 to TRBJ2-7; weak D call: TRBD1 (6 bases). This CDR3 is built from 17 residues. Trimming left V 0 bases short and J 3 bases short, with 18 bases between. Germline V gene lookup returns CDR1 KGHSH and CDR2 LQKENI. For the CDR3, the DNA is TGTGCCAGCTCACCACCGGCGAAAACAGGGTTAGGCTACGAGCAGTACTTC. Protein product: CASSPPAKTGLGYEQYF.

The chain combines TRBV7-6 with TRBJ1-6, with TRBD1 matching 8 bases. V was clipped by 1 base and J by 9 bases; unmatched bases: 11. Germline V gives CDR1 SGHVS, CDR2 FNYEAQ. The CDR3 covers 17 residues. Written as DNA, the CDR3 is TGTGCCAGCAGCTTAGAAGTCGTCGCAGGGGGCGTTTCACCCCTCCACTTT. It encodes CASSLEVVAGGVSPLHF.

The J gene is TRBJ1-6, the V gene TRBV6-5; weak D call: TRBD1 (6 bases). The CDR3 length is 15 residues. Germline-derived CDR1 and CDR2 are MNHEY and SVGAGI. Trimming pared 5 bases from V and 7 bases from J, leaving 15 bases between. In DNA, the CDR3 is TGTGCCAGCAGTCTTGGACAGCTCTCGAATTCACCCCTCCACTTT. Amino acids: CASSLGQLSNSPLHF.

This chain links TRBV18 with TRBJ1-5; TRBD1 agrees at 7 bases. V shed 2 bases, J shed 4 bases, and the junction held 2 bases outside the gene matches. CDR1 is KGHSH, CDR2 LQKENI, per germline. The CDR3 consists of 14 residues. The CDR3 coding sequence is TGTGCCAGCTCACCATCGGGACAGAATCAGCCCCAGCATTTT. Protein product: CASSPSGQNQPQHF.

Only a few counts were recorded for this clone. The chain uses TRBV19 and TRBJ2-6, with 7 nucleotides matching TRBD2. This CDR3 is built from 13 residues. J lost 13 bases, V lost 6 bases, and 9 bases had no gene match. In germline, CDR1 is LNHDA, CDR2 SQIVND (reference sequence). CDR3 loop: CASSSGAFAVLTF. The DNA for the CDR3 is TGTGCCAGTAGCAGCGGGGCCTTTGCGGTCCTGACTTTC.

The chain uses TRBV6-5 and TRBJ2-2, with D maybe TRBD1 (5 bases). Between the trimmed V and J ends, which lost 4 bases and 4 bases, there was a span of 10 bases. The germline gives CDR1 MNHEY, CDR2 SVGAGI. This CDR3 comprises 14 residues. CDR3: CASSSGSSTGELFF. CDR3 nucleotide sequence: TGTGCCAGCAGTTCAGGGTCGAGCACCGGGGAGCTGTTTTTT.

The chain recombines TRBV11-2 with TRBJ1-1, with 7 positions matching TRBD1. V dropped 0 bases and J dropped 11; count of bases not matched to a gene: 9. CDR3 length: 14 residues. Germline lookup yields CDR1 SGHAT and CDR2 FQNNGV. The chain's CDR3 is CASSLEGTAAKAFF. DNA of the CDR3: TGTGCCAGCAGCTTAGAAGGGACAGCCGCGAAGGCTTTCTTT.

V gene TRBV6-5 combines with J gene TRBJ2-7, with TRBD2 as a possible D gene (6 bases). The CDR3 covers 15 residues. The V and J ends lost 6 bases and 1 base respectively, with 16 bases between them. The germline CDR1 and CDR2 sequences are MNHEY and SVGAGI. The CDR3 here is CASSRGRPVSYEQYF. Here the CDR3 DNA reads TGTGCCAGCAGCCGTGGGAGGCCGGTTTCCTACGAGCAGTACTTC.

The V call is TRBV5-1, the J call TRBJ1-4; 8 bases are shared with TRBD1. CDR3 length: 15 residues. V lost 5 bases to trimming and J lost 8 bases; unmatched junction nucleotides: 11. Germline V gene sequence: CDR1 SGHRS, CDR2 YFSETQ. The CDR3 DNA follows: TGCGCCAGCAGATTCGACAGGGGAGGGGAGGAAAAACTGTTTTTT. Amino acids: CASRFDRGGEEKLFF.

The rearrangement joins TRBV18 to TRBJ2-1, with 15 bases fitting TRBD2. The CDR3 extends over 17 amino acids. V shed 3 bases and J 8 bases; nucleotides not matched to a gene: 8. Germline CDR1 and CDR2: KGHSH and LQKENI. This CDR3 reads CASSPGLAGGPTDEQFF. CDR3 sequence (DNA): TGTGCCAGCTCACCGGGACTAGCGGGAGGACCCACGGATGAGCAGTTCTTC.

The genes are TRBV5-6 and TRBJ1-3; TRBD1 might be the D (5 bases). Looked up from germline, CDR1 is SGHDT and CDR2 is YYEEEE. V was cut by 6 bases and J by 2 bases, with 15 bases left in between. This CDR3 has 15 amino acids. Written as DNA, the CDR3 is TGTGCCAGCACCGAAGGGGTTCTTACTGGAAACACCATATATTTT. It translates to CASTEGVLTGNTIYF.

The chain recombines TRBV7-9 with TRBJ2-1, with TRBD1 matching over 7 bases. CDR3 length: 16 amino acids. Germline trimming cut 3 bases from V and 2 bases from J; bases unmatched to any gene: 7. Germline loops: CDR1 SEHNR, CDR2 FQNEAQ (reference sequence). The DNA for the CDR3 is TGTGCCAGCAGCTTCGTCACAGGGGTGCCCTACAATGAGCAGTTCTTC. Protein: CASSFVTGVPYNEQFF.